The 19 T cell receptor beta chains below all came from one sample that was sequenced in a study of tumor-infiltrating lymphocytes in primary liver carcinoma. TCR beta cDNA came from about 500 ng total RNA, primed with a constant-region primer. Sequencing libraries for TCR beta derived from three nested multiplex PCR rounds that used slightly modified ARM-PCR. For roughly 10 cycles apiece, the opening two PCR rounds ran with TRBV1-TRBV30 forward primers and a C-beta reverse primer. TCRdb independently ran MiXCR on the multiplex PCR reads; one entry per CDR3 protein. Seen here are 250,000 to 400,000 distinct CDR3 sequences, around three fifths observed once, and the top ten hold roughly 9%. The source of the blood RNA was unsorted whole blood, and germline DNA was extracted as well. Specimen: peripheral blood. Receptors originate from a man in his forties with primary liver carcinoma and hepatitis B virus infection.

The V gene is TRBV9, the J gene TRBJ1-6, with TRBD1 matching over 7 bases. This CDR3 is 15 amino acids long. Trimming cost V 1 base and J 7 bases; bases outside gene matches: 5. Looked up from germline, CDR1 is SGDLS and CDR2 is YYNGEE. The CDR3: CASSVSGTANSPLHF. DNA for the CDR3: TGTGCCAGCAGCGTAAGTGGGACAGCGAATTCACCCCTCCACTTT. Filled out from reference TRBV9 and TRBJ1-6, the complete variable domain reads DSGVTQTPKHLITATGQRVTLRCSPRSGDLSVYWYQQSLDQGLQFLIQYYNGEERAKGNILERFSAQQFPDLHSELNLSSLELGDSALYFCASSVSGTANSPLHFGNGTRLTVT.

Regarding this clonotype: This sequence may be a read error, since a much larger clone differs from it by one base. The rearrangement links TRBV4-3 to TRBJ2-1; D is possibly TRBD1 (5 bases). CDR1 is LGHNA, CDR2 YSLEER, per germline. The CDR3 extends over 13 amino acids. Trimming removed 5 bases from V and 10 bases from J, with 15 bases in between. The CDR3 region has the DNA TGCGCCAGCAGCTACCCAGGGCGGCCCGAGCAGTTCTTC. The encoded protein is CASSYPGRPEQFF.

Note on this clonotype: This clone may be a read error of a much larger clone one base away. The chain employs TRBV6-5 and TRBJ2-2; D may be TRBD1 or TRBD2 (5 bases each). The V end was cut by 6 bases, the J end by 1 base, with 12 bases between. In germline, CDR1 is MNHEY, CDR2 SVGAGI. The CDR3 has 15 residues. As DNA, the CDR3 is TGTGCCAGCAGCGTCGTGGGGGTGAACACCGGGGAGCTGTTTTTT. Translation gives CASSVVGVNTGELFF.

A remark on this clonotype: No conserved phenylalanine or tryptophan is present at the end of the CDR3, so a read error is the likely explanation. The gene calls are TRBV29-1 and TRBJ1-4; weak D call: TRBD1 (5 bases). Trimming pared 3 bases from V and 8 bases from J, leaving 13 bases between. The CDR3 extends over 13 amino acids. Germline lookup yields CDR1 SQVTM and CDR2 ANQGSEA. The CDR3 DNA is TGCAGCGTTGAGGGACGGGGGAACGAAAAACTGTTTCTT. It codes for CSVEGRGNEKLFL.

Concerning this clonotype itself: The conserved phenylalanine or tryptophan normally closing the CDR3 is absent here, so this likely arose from a read error. V and J are TRBV11-2 and TRBJ2-1; no reliable D call. With 5 bases removed from V and 4 bases from J, the gap between germline ends came to 9 bases. Germline lookup yields CDR1 SGHAT and CDR2 FQNNGV. CDR3 length: 13 residues. The DNA of the CDR3 is TGTGCCAGCAGCATGGATGGTTACAATGAGCAGTTCTTG. It is translated as CASSMDGYNEQFL.

The rearrangement links TRBV7-8 to TRBJ1-5; D is possibly TRBD1 (6 bases). The V and J ends lost 0 bases and 0 bases respectively, with 18 bases between them. The germline gives CDR1 SGHVS, CDR2 FQNEAQ. The CDR3 extends over 19 amino acids. The CDR3 DNA reads TGTGCCAGCAGCTTAGCCCTAGGCAGGGGCCCTTATAGCAATCAGCCCCAGCATTTT. The encoded protein is CASSLALGRGPYSNQPQHF.

A few counts support this clonotype. The gene calls are TRBV6-1 and TRBJ2-7, with D tentatively TRBD2 (5 bases). There are 15 residues in the CDR3. V lost 2 bases and J 2 bases, leaving 13 bases between the germline ends. Germline V lookup: CDR1 MNHNS, CDR2 SASEGT. CDR3 region: CASSENPGKTYEQYF. CDR3 bases: TGTGCCAGCAGTGAAAATCCGGGGAAGACCTACGAGCAGTACTTC.

This clonotype was seen just once. A much larger clone is a single base away; this may be a read error. The gene calls are TRBV29-1 and TRBJ2-1; D unresolved. Trimming cost V 1 base and J 2 bases, with 12 bases left between them. The CDR3 is 15 amino acids. Germline CDR1 SQVTM, CDR2 ANQGSEA. The CDR3 DNA reads as TGCAGCGTTGAAGGGGGAACAAAACCCTACAATGAGCAGTTCTTC. As protein: CSVEGGTKPYNEQFF.

Details on this clonotype: It may be a read error: a sequence one base away is much more abundant. The V gene is TRBV6-8, the J gene TRBJ2-7; D may be TRBD1 or TRBD2 (5 bases each). Germline values: CDR1 MNHGY, CDR2 SAAAGT. The CDR3 has 15 amino acids. The DNA for the CDR3 is TGTACCAGCAGTTATCGTTCGGGGCAGACATACGAGCAGTACTTC. Protein product: CTSSYRSGQTYEQYF.

This clonotype occurred many times. The chain uses TRBV29-1 and TRBJ2-1; TRBD2 matches 11 bases. From germline, CDR1 is SQVTM and CDR2 ANQGSEA. The CDR3 sequence is 16 residues long. V dropped 8 bases and J dropped 6; count of bases not matched to a gene: 15. In nucleotides, the CDR3 is TGCAGCCCACGACACCGCCCTAGCGGGAGGAGCAATGAGCAGTTCTTC. It yields the protein CSPRHRPSGRSNEQFF.

The chain combines TRBV4-1 with TRBJ2-7; 7 bases map to TRBD1. The CDR3 runs 14 residues. V gave up 6 bases and J gave up 2 bases; unmatched junction bases: 7. Germline loops: CDR1 MGHRA, CDR2 YSYEKL. This CDR3 is CASSLFQGAYEQYF. The DNA of the CDR3 is TGCGCCAGCAGTCTATTCCAGGGGGCCTACGAGCAGTACTTC.

On this clonotype itself: The junction differs from germline at one of its ends, possibly a read error. The chain employs TRBV11-2 and TRBJ1-2; 7 nucleotides line up with TRBD1. CDR3 length: 13 amino acids. Germline loops: CDR1 SGHAT, CDR2 FQNNGV. The CDR3 loop reads CTSSLVGGSGYTF. The DNA for the CDR3 is TGTACCAGCAGCTTAGTAGGGGGCAGTGGCTACACTTTC.

Worth noting for this clonotype: In this CDR3 the conserved last residue, phenylalanine or tryptophan, is missing, so a read error is likely. The DNA is left out, because the CDR3 cannot be placed on it with certainty; the CDR3 is given as TCRdb lists it. The gene calls are TRBV6-4 and TRBJ2-2. In germline, CDR1 is MRHNA, CDR2 SNTAGT. With termini counted, the CDR3 has 15 amino acids. The CDR3 region is CASSEDESNTGELFI.

About this clonotype: A single base separates this from a much larger clone, so it may be a read error. J is TRBJ2-7 and V is TRBV6-1; 10 nucleotides align to TRBD2. The CDR3 has 16 amino acids. The V and J ends lost 4 bases and 2 bases, in that order; junction bases with no gene match: 8. Germline CDR1 and CDR2: MNHNS and SASEGT. The CDR3 region is CASSGAWTSGPYEQYF. CDR3 DNA: TGTGCCAGCAGTGGAGCCTGGACTAGCGGCCCCTACGAGCAGTACTTC.

A note on this clonotype: A much larger clonotype is one base distant, so this may be a read error. The gene calls are TRBV29-1 and TRBJ1-1; D is uncertain. The CDR3 extends over 11 amino acids. Germline V CDR1 and CDR2: SQVTM, ANQGSEA. CDR3: CRVDPSPGAFF. The CDR3 region has the DNA TGCAGGGTTGACCCTAGCCCCGGAGCTTTCTTT.

The CDR3 nucleotides are TGCGCCAGCGAGAGAGGAGGAGACGCTGAAGCTTTCTTT. Translated, it gives CASERGGDAEAFF. This chain connects TRBV10-2 to TRBJ1-1, with D uncertain. Trimming pared 8 bases from V and 6 bases from J, leaving 16 bases between. This CDR3 region has 13 residues. Germline assignment: CDR1 WSHSY and CDR2 SAAADI.

Comments on this clonotype: A much larger clonotype is one base distant, so this may be a read error. The conserved phenylalanine or tryptophan normally closing the CDR3 is absent here, so this likely arose from a read error. This chain links TRBV29-1 with TRBJ1-2, with TRBD1 matching 7 bases. From germline, CDR1 is SQVTM and CDR2 ANQGSEA. The CDR3 is 15 residues long. With 3 bases clipped from V and 4 bases from J, the junction kept 11 bases outside the gene matches. In nucleotides, the CDR3 is TGCAGCGTTGACGACGGGACAGTTGAACTCTATGGCTACACCCTC. Translation: CSVDDGTVELYGYTL.

The V gene is TRBV28, the J gene TRBJ2-1; the match to TRBD1 covers 10 bases. CDR1 is MDHEN, CDR2 SYDVKM, per germline. CDR3 length equals 14 residues. The J segment lost 8 bases and the V segment lost 6 bases, leaving 7 bases of the junction unmatched. In DNA, the CDR3 is TGTGCCAGCAGCTCGACAGGGGGCAACGATGAGCAGTTCTTC. It is translated as CASSSTGGNDEQFF.

As regards this clonotype: At one end, the junction sequence differs from germline, possibly due to a read error. The chain couples TRBV11-1 to TRBJ2-2; 7 bases fit TRBD2. Germline CDR1 is SGHAT and CDR2 is FQDESV (reference sequence). This CDR3 has 14 amino acids. CDR3 sequence reads: CTSSLRGWSGELFF. DNA of the CDR3: TGTACCAGCAGCTTACGCGGTTGGAGCGGGGAACTGTTTTTT.